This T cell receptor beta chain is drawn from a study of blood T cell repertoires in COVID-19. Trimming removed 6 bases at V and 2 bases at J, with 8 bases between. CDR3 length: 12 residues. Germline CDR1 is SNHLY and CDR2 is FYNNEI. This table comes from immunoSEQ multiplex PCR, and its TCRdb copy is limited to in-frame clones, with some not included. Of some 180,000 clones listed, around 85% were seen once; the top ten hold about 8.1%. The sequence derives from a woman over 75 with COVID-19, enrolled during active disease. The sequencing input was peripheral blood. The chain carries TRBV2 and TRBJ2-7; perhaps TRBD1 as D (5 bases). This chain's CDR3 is CASSDRPYEQYF. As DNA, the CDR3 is TGTGCCAGCAGCGACAGACCCTACGAGCAGTACTTC.